The source of this TCR beta chain is a study of blood T cell repertoires in COVID-19. Study-level background: T cells, B-cell-depleted T cells, or PBMCs provided the cDNA or gDNA that served as material.

Patients in Seattle were enrolled during active infection, then followed longitudinally. Germline-derived CDR1 and CDR2 are MNHEY and SVGAGI. The CDR3 totals 14 residues. The junction had 6 bases not matched to a gene; V was cut back by 6 bases and J by 6 bases. Study processing details: Cell counts per sample came from amplifying reference gene primers. The data were produced by immunoSEQ multiplex PCR, yet TCRdb's version contains in-frame clones alone and is incomplete. V and J calls and clone size follow that table, whereas D and trimming were derived from the DNA. The sample holds fewer than 350,000 clones, around 88% seen once.

This clonotype was sampled from a woman aged 70-85 years with COVID-19, enrolled during active disease. Sample: peripheral blood. The genes are TRBV6-5 and TRBJ2-3; TRBD2 matches 10 bases. CDR3 residues: CASRFPGLADTQYF. DNA of the CDR3: TGTGCCAGCAGATTCCCGGGACTAGCGGATACGCAGTATTTT.